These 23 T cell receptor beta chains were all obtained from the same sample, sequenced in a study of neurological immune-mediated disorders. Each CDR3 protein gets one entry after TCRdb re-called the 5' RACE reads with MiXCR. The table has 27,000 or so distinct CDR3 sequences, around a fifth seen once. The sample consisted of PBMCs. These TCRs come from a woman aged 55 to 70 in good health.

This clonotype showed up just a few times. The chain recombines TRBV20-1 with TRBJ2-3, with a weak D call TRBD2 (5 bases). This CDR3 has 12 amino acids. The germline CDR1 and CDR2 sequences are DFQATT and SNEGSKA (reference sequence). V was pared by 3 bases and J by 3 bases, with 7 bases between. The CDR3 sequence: CSARDFTDTQYF. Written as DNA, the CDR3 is TGCAGTGCTAGGGACTTTACAGATACGCAGTATTTT.

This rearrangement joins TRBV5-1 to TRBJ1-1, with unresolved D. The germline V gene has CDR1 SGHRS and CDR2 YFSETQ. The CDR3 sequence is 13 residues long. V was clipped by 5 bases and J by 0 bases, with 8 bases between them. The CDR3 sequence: CASRHQMNTEAFF. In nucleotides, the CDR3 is TGCGCCAGCAGACACCAGATGAACACTGAAGCTTTCTTT.

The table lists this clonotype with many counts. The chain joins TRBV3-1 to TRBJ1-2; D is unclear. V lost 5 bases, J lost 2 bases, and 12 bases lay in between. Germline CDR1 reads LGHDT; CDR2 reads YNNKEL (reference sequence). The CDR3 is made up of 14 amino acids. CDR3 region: CASSSTGRNYGYTF. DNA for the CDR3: TGTGCCAGCAGCTCCACGGGCAGAAACTATGGCTACACCTTC.

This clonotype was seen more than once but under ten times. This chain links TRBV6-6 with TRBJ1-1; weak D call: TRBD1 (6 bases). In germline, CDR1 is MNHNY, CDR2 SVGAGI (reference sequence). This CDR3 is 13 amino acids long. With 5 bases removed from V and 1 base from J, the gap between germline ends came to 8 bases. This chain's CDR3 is CASSGQKNTEAFF. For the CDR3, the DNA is TGTGCCAGCAGTGGACAGAAGAACACTGAAGCTTTCTTT.

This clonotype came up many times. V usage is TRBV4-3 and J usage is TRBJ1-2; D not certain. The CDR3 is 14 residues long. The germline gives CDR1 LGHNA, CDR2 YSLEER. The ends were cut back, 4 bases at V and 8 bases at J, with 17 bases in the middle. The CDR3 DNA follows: TGCGCCAGCAGCCCCCCCGGGCGCTACTTGGGCTACACCTTC. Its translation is CASSPPGRYLGYTF.

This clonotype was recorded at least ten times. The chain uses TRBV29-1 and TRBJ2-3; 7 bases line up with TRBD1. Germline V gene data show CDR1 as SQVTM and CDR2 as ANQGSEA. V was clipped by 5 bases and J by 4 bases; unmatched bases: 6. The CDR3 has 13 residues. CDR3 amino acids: CSVLTGVADTQYF. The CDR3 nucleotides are TGCAGCGTTCTCACAGGGGTGGCAGATACGCAGTATTTT.

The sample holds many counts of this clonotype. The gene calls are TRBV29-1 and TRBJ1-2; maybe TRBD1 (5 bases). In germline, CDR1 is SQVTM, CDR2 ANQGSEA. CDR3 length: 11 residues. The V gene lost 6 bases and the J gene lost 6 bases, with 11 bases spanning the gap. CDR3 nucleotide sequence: TGCAGCGTGACAGTGGTGAATGGCTACACCTTC. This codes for CSVTVVNGYTF.

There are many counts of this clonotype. In nucleotides, the CDR3 is TGCAGTGGGACTAGCGGGGCCAGCTACGAGCAGTACTTC. This encodes CSGTSGASYEQYF. The rearrangement joins TRBV20-1 to TRBJ2-7, with 12 bases that match TRBD2. Germline V gene sequence: CDR1 DFQATT, CDR2 SNEGSKA (reference sequence). The trim removed 7 bases at V and 3 bases at J, leaving 4 bases unmatched. CDR3 length: 13 residues.

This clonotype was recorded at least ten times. CDR3 sequence reads: CASSRQGGETQYF. Here the CDR3 DNA reads TGTGCCAGCAGCAGACAGGGGGGAGAGACCCAGTACTTC. The chain is built from TRBV12-3 or TRBV12-4 and TRBJ2-5; TRBD1 matches at 9 bases. The V segment lost 6 bases and the J segment 4 bases; nucleotides outside the gene matches: 3. CDR3 length equals 13 residues.

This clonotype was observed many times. The CDR3 here is CASSRRTAYSNQPQHF. The CDR3 coding sequence is TGTGCCAGCAGTCGCCGGACAGCGTATAGCAATCAGCCCCAGCATTTT. The rearrangement joins TRBV6-2 or TRBV6-3 to TRBJ1-5, with TRBD1 as a possible D gene (6 bases). The CDR3 consists of 16 residues. V shed 5 bases and J shed 0 bases, with 14 bases lying between them. CDR1 is MNHEY and CDR2 is SVGEGT in the germline V gene.

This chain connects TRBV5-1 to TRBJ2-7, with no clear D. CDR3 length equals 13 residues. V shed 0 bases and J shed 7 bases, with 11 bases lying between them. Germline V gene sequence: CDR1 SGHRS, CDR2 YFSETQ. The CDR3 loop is CASSLGQCGEQYF. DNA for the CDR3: TGCGCCAGCAGCTTGGGACAATGTGGTGAGCAGTACTTC.

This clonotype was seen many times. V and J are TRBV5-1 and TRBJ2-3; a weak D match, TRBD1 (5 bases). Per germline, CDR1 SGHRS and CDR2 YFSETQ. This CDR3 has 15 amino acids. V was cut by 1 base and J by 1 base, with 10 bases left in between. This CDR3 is CASSLSGWGTDTQYF. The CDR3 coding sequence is TGCGCCAGCAGCTTGTCAGGGTGGGGCACAGATACGCAGTATTTT.

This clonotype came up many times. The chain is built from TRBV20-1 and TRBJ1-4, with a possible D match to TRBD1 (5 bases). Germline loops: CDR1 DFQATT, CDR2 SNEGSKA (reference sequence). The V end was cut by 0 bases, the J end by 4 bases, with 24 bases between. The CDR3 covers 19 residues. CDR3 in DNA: TGCAGTGCTAGAGATCTCGCGACTTATCGCACCGGGGGTAATGAAAAACTGTTTTTT. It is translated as CSARDLATYRTGGNEKLFF.

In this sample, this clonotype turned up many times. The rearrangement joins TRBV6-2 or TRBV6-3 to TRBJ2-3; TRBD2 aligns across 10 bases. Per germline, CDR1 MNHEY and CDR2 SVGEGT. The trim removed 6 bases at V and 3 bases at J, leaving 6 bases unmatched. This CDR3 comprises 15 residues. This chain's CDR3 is CASRPGTSETDTQYF. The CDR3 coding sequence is TGTGCCAGCAGACCCGGGACTAGCGAGACAGATACGCAGTATTTT.

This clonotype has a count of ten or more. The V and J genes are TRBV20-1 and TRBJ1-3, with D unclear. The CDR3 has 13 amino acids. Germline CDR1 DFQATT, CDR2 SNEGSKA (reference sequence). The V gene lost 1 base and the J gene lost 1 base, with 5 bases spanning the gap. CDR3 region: CSARGGSGNTIYF. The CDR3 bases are TGCAGTGCTAGAGGCGGGTCTGGAAACACCATATATTTT.

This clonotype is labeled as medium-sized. CDR3 sequence: CASSYSSSYGELFF. CDR3 nucleotide sequence: TGTGCCAGCAGTTACTCGAGCTCCTACGGGGAGCTGTTTTTT. The chain is built from TRBV6-2 or TRBV6-3 and TRBJ2-2; D remains unclear. CDR3 length equals 14 residues. Germline V gives CDR1 MNHEY, CDR2 SVGEGT. The V end was cut by 0 bases, the J end by 7 bases, with 9 bases between.

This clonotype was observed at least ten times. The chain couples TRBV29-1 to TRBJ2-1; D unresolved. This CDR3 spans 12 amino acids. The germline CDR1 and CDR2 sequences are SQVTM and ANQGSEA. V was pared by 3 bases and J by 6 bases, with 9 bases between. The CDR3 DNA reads TGCAGCGTTGAGAAGGGTGGCAATGAGCAGTTCTTC. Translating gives CSVEKGGNEQFF.

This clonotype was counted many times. In DNA form, the CDR3 reads TGTGCCACCATATGGGTTAGCAATCAGCCCCAGCATTTT. Translating gives CATIWVSNQPQHF. The gene calls are TRBV24-1 and TRBJ1-5; D call uncertain. Trimming stripped 8 bases from V and 0 bases from J, with 7 bases between. The CDR3 loop spans 13 amino acids. Looked up from germline, CDR1 is KGHDR and CDR2 is SFDVKD.

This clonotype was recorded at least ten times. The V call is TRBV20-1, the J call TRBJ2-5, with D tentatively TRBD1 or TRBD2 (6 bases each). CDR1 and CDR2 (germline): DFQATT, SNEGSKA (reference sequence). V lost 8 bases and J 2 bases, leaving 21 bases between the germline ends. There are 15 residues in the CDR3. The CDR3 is CSTLLGGLPQETQYF. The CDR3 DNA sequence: TGCAGTACCCTTTTGGGGGGCCTCCCTCAAGAGACCCAGTACTTC.

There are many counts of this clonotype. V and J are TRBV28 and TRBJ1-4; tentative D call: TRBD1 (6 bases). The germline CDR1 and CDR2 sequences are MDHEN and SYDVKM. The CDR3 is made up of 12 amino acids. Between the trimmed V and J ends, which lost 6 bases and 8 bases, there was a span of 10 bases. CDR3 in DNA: TGTGCCAGCAGGACAGGCGAGGAAAAACTGTTTTTT. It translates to CASRTGEEKLFF.

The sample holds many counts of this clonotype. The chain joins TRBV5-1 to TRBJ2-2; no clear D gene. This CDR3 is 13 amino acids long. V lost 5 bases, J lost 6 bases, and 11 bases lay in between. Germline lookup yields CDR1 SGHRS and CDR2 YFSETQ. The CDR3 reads CASSLDPSGELFF. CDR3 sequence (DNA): TGCGCCAGCAGTCTGGATCCGTCCGGGGAGCTGTTTTTT.

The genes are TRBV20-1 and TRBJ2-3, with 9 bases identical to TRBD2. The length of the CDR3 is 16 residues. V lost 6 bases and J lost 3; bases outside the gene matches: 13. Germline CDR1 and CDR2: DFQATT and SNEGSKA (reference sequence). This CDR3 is CSARGAGGSLTDTQYF. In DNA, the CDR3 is TGCAGTGCCCGCGGGGCGGGAGGGAGTTTAACAGATACGCAGTATTTT.

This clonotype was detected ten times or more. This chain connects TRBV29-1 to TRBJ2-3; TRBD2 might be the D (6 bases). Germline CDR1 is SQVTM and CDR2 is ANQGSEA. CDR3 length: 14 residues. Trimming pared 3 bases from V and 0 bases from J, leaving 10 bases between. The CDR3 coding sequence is TGCAGCGTTGATGGGGGGACTAGCACAGATACGCAGTATTTT. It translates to CSVDGGTSTDTQYF.